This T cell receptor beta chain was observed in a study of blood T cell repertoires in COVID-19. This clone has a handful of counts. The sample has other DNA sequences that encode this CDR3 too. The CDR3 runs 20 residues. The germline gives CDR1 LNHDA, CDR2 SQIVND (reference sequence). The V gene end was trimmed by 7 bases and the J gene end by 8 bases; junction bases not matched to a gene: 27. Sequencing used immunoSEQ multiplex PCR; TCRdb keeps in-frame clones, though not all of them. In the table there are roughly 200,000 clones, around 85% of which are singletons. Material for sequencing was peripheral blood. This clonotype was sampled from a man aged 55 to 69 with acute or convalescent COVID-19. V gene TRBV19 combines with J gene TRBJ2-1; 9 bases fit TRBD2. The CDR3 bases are TGTGCCAGTAAAAGGGGGAGGCGGGAGGGCCGGCGGGTGTTGTCCGATGAGCAGTTCTTC. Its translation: CASKRGRREGRRVLSDEQFF. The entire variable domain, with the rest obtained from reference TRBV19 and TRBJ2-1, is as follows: DGGITQSPKYLFRKEGQNVTLSCEQNLNHDAMYWYRQDPGQGLRLIYYSQIVNDFQKGDIAEGYSVSREKKESFPLTVTSAQKNPTAFYLCASKRGRREGRRVLSDEQFFGPGTRLTVL.